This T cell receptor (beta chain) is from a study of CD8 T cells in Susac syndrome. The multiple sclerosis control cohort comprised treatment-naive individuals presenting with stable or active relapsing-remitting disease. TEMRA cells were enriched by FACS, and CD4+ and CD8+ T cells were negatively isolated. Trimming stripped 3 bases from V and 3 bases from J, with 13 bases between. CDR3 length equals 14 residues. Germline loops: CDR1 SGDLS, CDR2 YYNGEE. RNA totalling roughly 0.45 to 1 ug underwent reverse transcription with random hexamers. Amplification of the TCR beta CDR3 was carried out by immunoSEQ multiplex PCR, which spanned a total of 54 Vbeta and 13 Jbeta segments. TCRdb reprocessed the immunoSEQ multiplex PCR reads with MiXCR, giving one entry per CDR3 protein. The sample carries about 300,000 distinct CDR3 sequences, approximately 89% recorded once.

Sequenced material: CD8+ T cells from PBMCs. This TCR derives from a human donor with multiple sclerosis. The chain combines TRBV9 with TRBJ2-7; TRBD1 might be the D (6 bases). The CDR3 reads CASSASGGLYEQYF. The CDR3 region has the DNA TGTGCCAGCAGCGCGTCTGGGGGCCTCTACGAGCAGTACTTC. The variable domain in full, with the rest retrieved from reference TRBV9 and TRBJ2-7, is DSGVTQTPKHLITATGQRVTLRCSPRSGDLSVYWYQQSLDQGLQFLIQYYNGEERAKGNILERFSAQQFPDLHSELNLSSLELGDSALYFCASSASGGLYEQYFGPGTRLTVT.